A selection of T cell receptor beta chains follows, all from one sample in a study of T-cell reconstitution after alpha-beta-depleted transplantation in children. TCRdb reanalysed the PCR reads using MiXCR and keeps one entry per CDR3 protein. The data show around 400,000 distinct CDR3 sequences, roughly a tenth seen once. Sequenced material: PBMCs from the stem cell graft donor, taken from the stem cell graft. All receptors derive from a human donor who donated a stem cell graft to a child with acute myeloid leukemia. The CDR3 runs from the conserved cysteine through the conserved F or W. The order of the fields is J gene, clone size, D gene, V gene, CDR3 DNA, CDR3 protein. A D gene is named only where the DNA matches it firmly. The size of a clone is reported for some rows only, either as once, few or many, or as a class for expanded clones.

j_call: TRBJ2-1
clone_size: once
d_call: NA
v_call: TRBV10-3
cdr3_nt: TGTGCCATCAGTGTTACAGGGCAGGATGAGCAGTTCTTC
cdr3_aa: CAISVTGQDEQFF

j_call: TRBJ2-1
clone_size: many
d_call: TRBD2
v_call: TRBV5-1
cdr3_nt: TGTGCCAGCAGTTCGGGACTAGCGGGCTCCTACAATGAGCAGTTCTTC
cdr3_aa: CASSSGLAGSYNEQFF

j_call: TRBJ2-7
clone_size: once
d_call: NA
v_call: TRBV5-6
cdr3_nt: TGTGCCAGCAGCTTGAGTGAGTACGAGCAGTACTTC
cdr3_aa: CASSLSEYEQYF

j_call: TRBJ2-3
clone_size: many
d_call: TRBD2
v_call: TRBV6-2/TRBV6-3
cdr3_nt: TGTGCCAGCAGTTCGGGACTAGCGGGAGAGAAAGATACGCAGTATTTT
cdr3_aa: CASSSGLAGEKDTQYF

j_call: TRBJ1-1
clone_size: few
d_call: NA
v_call: TRBV7-2
cdr3_nt: TGTGGCAGCAAAAGACGGACGGACACTGAAGCTTTCTTT
cdr3_aa: CGSKRRTDTEAFF

j_call: TRBJ1-1
clone_size: NA
d_call: NA
v_call: TRBV25-1
cdr3_nt: TGTGCCAGCACAAAGGAGAACACTGAAGCTTTCTTT
cdr3_aa: CASTKENTEAFF

j_call: TRBJ2-5
clone_size: NA
d_call: NA
v_call: TRBV29-1
cdr3_nt: TGCAGCGTTGAAGGGGCGGACGGACTACACGAAGAGACCCAGTACTTC
cdr3_aa: CSVEGADGLHEETQYF

j_call: TRBJ1-1
clone_size: few
d_call: TRBD1
v_call: TRBV29-1
cdr3_nt: TGCAGCGTCATCCTGACAGGGGTCGAAGCTTTCTTT
cdr3_aa: CSVILTGVEAFF

j_call: TRBJ1-2
clone_size: NA
d_call: NA
v_call: TRBV4-2
cdr3_nt: TGTGCCAGCAGCCCCCGGGGGGCGGAGGGCTACACCTTC
cdr3_aa: CASSPRGAEGYTF

j_call: TRBJ2-2
clone_size: few
d_call: NA
v_call: TRBV9
cdr3_nt: TGTGCCAGCAGCGTAGAAGGGCAGGGGAGAGGCGGGGAGCTGTTTTTT
cdr3_aa: CASSVEGQGRGGELFF

j_call: TRBJ2-3
clone_size: NA
d_call: NA
v_call: TRBV15
cdr3_nt: TGTGCCACCAGGAACCACGGGGCCGCCGGCACAGATACGCAGTATTTT
cdr3_aa: CATRNHGAAGTDTQYF

j_call: TRBJ2-5
clone_size: few
d_call: TRBD2
v_call: TRBV7-9
cdr3_nt: TGTGCCAGCAGCGGGAGGAGTAGCGGGGAACAAGAGACCCAGTACTTC
cdr3_aa: CASSGRSSGEQETQYF

j_call: TRBJ2-1
clone_size: few
d_call: NA
v_call: TRBV10-1
cdr3_nt: TGCGCCAGCAAAAAACAGGGGGCTAGCGGGGGACAAAGCGGCTCCTACAATGAGCAGTTCTTC
cdr3_aa: CASKKQGASGGQSGSYNEQFF

j_call: TRBJ2-1
clone_size: NA
d_call: TRBD2
v_call: TRBV10-3
cdr3_nt: TGTGCCATCAGTGATCCTCGCGGGGGATTGTACAATGAGCAGTTCTTC
cdr3_aa: CAISDPRGGLYNEQFF